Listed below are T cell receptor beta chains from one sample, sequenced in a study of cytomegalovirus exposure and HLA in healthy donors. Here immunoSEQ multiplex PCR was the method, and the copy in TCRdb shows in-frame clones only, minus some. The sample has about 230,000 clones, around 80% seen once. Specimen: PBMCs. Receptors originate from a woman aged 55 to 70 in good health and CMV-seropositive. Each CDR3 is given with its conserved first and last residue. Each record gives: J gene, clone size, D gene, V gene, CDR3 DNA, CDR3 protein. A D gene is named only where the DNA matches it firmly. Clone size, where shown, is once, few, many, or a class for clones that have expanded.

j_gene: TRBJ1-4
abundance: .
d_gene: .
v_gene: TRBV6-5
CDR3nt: TGTGCCAGCAGAAGAGCTGCAACTAATGAAAAACTGTTTTTT
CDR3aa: CASRRAATNEKLFF

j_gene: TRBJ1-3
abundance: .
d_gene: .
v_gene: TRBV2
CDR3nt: TGTGCCAACCTAGAAGACTCTGGAAACACCATATATTTT
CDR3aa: CANLEDSGNTIYF

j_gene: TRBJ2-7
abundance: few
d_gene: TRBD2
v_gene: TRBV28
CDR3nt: TGTGCCAGCAGTTTATTGGCCAGCGGGGTAAACGAGCAGTACTTC
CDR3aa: CASSLLASGVNEQYF

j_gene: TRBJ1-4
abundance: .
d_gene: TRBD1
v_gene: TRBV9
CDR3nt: TGTGCCAGCAGCACAGACAGGGCGGGGGGGGAAAAACTGTTTTTT
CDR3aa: CASSTDRAGGEKLFF

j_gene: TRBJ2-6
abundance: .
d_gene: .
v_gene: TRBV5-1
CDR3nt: TGCGCCAGCAGTCACCAGGGTAGTGGGGCCAACGTCCTGACTTTC
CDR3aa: CASSHQGSGANVLTF

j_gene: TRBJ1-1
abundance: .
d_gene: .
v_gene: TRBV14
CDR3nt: TGTGCCAGCAGCCAATTAATAAACACTGAAGCTTTCTTT
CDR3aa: CASSQLINTEAFF

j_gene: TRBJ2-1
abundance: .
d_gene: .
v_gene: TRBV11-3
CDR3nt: TGTGCCAGCAGCTTAGATCGGGACAATCAGCAGTTCTTC
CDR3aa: CASSLDRDNQQFF

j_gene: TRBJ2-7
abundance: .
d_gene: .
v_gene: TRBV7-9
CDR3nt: TGTGCCAGCAGCCCCTGGGGGGGGGCCAACGAGCAGTACTTC
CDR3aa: CASSPWGGANEQYF

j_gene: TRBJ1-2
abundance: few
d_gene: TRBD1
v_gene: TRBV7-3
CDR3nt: TGTGCCAGCAGCATGGACAGGGGCCATGGCTACACCTTC
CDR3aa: CASSMDRGHGYTF

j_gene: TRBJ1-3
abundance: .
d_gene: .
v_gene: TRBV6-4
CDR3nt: TGTGCCAGCAGCCTACCGAGAGCGGTAGCCCGAAACACCATATATTTT
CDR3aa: CASSLPRAVARNTIYF

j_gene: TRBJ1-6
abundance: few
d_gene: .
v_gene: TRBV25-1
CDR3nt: TGTGCCAGCAGTGGGGGCTGGAGAGGTTCACCCCTCCACTTT
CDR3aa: CASSGGWRGSPLHF

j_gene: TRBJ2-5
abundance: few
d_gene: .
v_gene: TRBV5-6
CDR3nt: TGTGCCAGCAGCCTCGGCTTTAGCGACCTCCAAGAGACCCAGTACTTC
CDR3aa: CASSLGFSDLQETQYF

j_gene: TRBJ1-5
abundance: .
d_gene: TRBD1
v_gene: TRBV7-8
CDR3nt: TGTGCCAGCAGCTTAGTGCAGGGGGACCAGCCCCAGCATTTT
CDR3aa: CASSLVQGDQPQHF

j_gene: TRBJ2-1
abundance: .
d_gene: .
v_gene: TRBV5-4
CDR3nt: TGTGCCAGCAGCTCCATGAGGGGGAACTACAATGAGCAGTTCTTC
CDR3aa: CASSSMRGNYNEQFF

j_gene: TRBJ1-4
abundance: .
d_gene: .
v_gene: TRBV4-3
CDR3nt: TGCGCCAGCAGCCAGGGAGGGACGGATGAAAAACTGTTTTTT
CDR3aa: CASSQGGTDEKLFF

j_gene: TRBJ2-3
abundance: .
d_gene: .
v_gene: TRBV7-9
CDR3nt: TGTGCCAGCAGCTTTGACAACACAGATACGCAGTATTTT
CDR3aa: CASSFDNTDTQYF

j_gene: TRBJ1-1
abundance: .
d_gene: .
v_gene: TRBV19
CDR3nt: TGTGCCAGTAGTATCACGGGAGGGACTGAAGCTTTCTTT
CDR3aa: CASSITGGTEAFF

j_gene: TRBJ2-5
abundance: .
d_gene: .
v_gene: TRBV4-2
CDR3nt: TGTGCCAGCAGCCAAGAATTTAGGACTGGACTCGGGGAGCAGTACTTC
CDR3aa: CASSQEFRTGLGEQYF

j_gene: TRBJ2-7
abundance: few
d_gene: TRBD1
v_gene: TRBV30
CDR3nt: TGTGCCTGGAACGTCGGACAGGGGCCGTACGAGCAGTACTTC
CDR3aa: CAWNVGQGPYEQYF

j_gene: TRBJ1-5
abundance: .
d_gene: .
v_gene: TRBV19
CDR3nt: TGTGGCCCGCCGGGGGGAGGAGATCAGCCCCAGCATTTT
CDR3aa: CGPPGGGDQPQHF

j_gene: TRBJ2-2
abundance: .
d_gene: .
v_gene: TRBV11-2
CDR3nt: TGTGCCAGCAGCTTAGGGGCAGGCGCGAACACCGGGGAGCTGTTTTTT
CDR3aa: CASSLGAGANTGELFF

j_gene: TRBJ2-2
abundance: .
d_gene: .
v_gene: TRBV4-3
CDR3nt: TGCGCCAGCAGCCGAGACAGCGGCGGGCGCACCGGGGAGCTGTTTTTT
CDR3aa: CASSRDSGGRTGELFF

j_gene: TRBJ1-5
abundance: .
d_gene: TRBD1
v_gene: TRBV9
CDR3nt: TGTGCCAGCAGCGTAGAGAGGGACAGAGAAATCTATAGCAATCAGCCCCAGCATTTT
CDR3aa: CASSVERDREIYSNQPQHF

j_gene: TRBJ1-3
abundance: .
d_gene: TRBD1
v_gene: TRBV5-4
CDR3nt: TGTGCCAGCAGCCCCCGACAGGGGACTGGAAACACCATATATTTT
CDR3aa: CASSPRQGTGNTIYF

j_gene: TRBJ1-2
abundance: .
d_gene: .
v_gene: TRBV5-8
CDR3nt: TGTGCCAGCAGCGACCGACAGAGGCTGGGCTACGGCTACACCTTC
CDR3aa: CASSDRQRLGYGYTF

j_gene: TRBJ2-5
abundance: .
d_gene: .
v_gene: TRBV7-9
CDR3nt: TGTGCCAGCAGCTTAGTTTCGGTGGAGACCCAGTACTTC
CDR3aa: CASSLVSVETQYF

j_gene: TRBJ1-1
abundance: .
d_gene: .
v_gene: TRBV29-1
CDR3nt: TGCAGCGCCGAAGGGGGGGCGGGGGGAGCTTTCTTT
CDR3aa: CSAEGGAGGAFF

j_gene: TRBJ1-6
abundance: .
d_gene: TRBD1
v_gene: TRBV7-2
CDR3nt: TGTGCCAGCAGCTGGAACAGGGGTAATTCACCCCTCCACTTT
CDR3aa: CASSWNRGNSPLHF

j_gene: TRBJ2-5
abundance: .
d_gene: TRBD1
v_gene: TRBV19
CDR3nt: TGTGCCACGGATACAGGGGGCGGAGAGACCCAGTACTTC
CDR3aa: CATDTGGGETQYF

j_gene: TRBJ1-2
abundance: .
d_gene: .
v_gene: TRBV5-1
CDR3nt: TGCGCCAGCAGCCAGGGACAAGAGACCTATGGCTACACCTTC
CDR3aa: CASSQGQETYGYTF

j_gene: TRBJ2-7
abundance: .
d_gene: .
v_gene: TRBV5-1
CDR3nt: TGCGCCAGCAGCTTACAGGCCTCCTCCAGCGAGCAGTACTTC
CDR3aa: CASSLQASSSEQYF

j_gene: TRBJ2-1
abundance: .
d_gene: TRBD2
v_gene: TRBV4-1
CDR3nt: TGCGCCAGCAGCCAAGGAGTCGAGCGGGGGGTAAATGAGCAGTTCTTC
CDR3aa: CASSQGVERGVNEQFF

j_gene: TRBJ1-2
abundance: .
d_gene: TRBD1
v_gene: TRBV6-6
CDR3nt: TGTGCCAGCAGTACGGCCAGGGGGCAGTATGGCTACACCTTC
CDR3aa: CASSTARGQYGYTF

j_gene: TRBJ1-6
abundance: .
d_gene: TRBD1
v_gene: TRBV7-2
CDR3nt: TGTGCCAGCAGCTTAGACAGGGGTAATTCACCCCTCCACTTT
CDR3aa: CASSLDRGNSPLHF

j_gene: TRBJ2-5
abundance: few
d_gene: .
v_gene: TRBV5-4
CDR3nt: TGTGCCAGCAGCTTGAAGTCAGGAGGCCAAGAGACCCAGTACTTC
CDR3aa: CASSLKSGGQETQYF

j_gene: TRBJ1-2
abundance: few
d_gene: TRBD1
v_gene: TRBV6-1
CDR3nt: TGTGCCAGCAGTGAGGGGACAGGGAGCTATGGCTACACCTTC
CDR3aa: CASSEGTGSYGYTF

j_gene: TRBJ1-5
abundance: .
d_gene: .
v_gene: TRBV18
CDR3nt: TGTGCCAGCTCACCAGAGGGAAGTGGCAATCAGCCCCAGCATTTT
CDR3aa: CASSPEGSGNQPQHF

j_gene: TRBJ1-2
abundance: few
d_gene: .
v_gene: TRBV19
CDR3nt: TGTGCCAGTAGGGAGGGGATACGAAGAGATGGCTACACCTTC
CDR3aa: CASREGIRRDGYTF

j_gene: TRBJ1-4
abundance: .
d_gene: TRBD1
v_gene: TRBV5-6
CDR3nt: TGTGCCAGCAGCCAGAATGGGGGACAGCCTAATGAAAAACTGTTTTTT
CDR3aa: CASSQNGGQPNEKLFF

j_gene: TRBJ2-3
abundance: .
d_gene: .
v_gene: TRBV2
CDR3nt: TGTGCCAGCAGTTGGACTAGCACAGATACGCAGTATTTT
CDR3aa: CASSWTSTDTQYF

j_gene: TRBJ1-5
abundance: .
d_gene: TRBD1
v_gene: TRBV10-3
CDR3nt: TGTGCCATCAGCGACAGGGGAGAGGAACAGCCCCAGCATTTT
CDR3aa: CAISDRGEEQPQHF

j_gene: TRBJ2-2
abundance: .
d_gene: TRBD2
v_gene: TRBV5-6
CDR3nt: TGTGCCAGCAGCTTGATCGGGGGGGCCAGTCACACCGGGGAGCTGTTTTTT
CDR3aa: CASSLIGGASHTGELFF

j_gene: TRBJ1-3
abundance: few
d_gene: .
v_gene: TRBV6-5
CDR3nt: TGTGCCAGCAGTTACTCGGCAGGGTCCGGAAACACCATATATTTT
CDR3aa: CASSYSAGSGNTIYF

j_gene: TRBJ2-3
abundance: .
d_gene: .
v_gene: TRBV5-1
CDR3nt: TGCGCCAGTCGGATACAGGGTTACTCAGATACGCAGTATTTT
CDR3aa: CASRIQGYSDTQYF

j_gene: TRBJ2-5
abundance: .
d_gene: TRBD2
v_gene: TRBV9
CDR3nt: TGTGCCAGCAGCTCTCCCCGAGGTAGCGGGAGATGGGGCGGAGAGACCCAGTACTTC
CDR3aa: CASSSPRGSGRWGGETQYF

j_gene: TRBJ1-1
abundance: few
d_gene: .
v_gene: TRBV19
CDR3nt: TGTGCCAGTAGTATACGGGTGGAGGCAGAAGCTTTCTTT
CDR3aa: CASSIRVEAEAFF

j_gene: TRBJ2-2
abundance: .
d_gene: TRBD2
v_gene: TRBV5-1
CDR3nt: TGCGCCAGCAGCCCCCCCGGTTTAGCGGGGATGAACACCGGGGAGCTGTTTTTT
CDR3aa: CASSPPGLAGMNTGELFF

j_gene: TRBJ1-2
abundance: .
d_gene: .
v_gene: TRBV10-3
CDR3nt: TGTGCCATCAGTGAGTCGACTTCGGGGGGAAACTATGGCTACACCTTC
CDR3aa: CAISESTSGGNYGYTF

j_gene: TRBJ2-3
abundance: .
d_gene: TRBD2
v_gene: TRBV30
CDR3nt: TGTGCCTGGAGTGTACTTGGGACTAGCGGCACAGATACGCAGTATTTT
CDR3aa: CAWSVLGTSGTDTQYF

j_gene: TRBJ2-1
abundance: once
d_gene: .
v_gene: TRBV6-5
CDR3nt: TGTGCCAGCACCCCGACAGGGAGGAATGAGCAGTTCTTC
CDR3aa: CASTPTGRNEQFF

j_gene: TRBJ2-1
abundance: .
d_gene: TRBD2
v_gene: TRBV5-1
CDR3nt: TGCGCCAGCAGGTCTAGCGGGGGGGCCACCAATGAGCAGTTCTTC
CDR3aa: CASRSSGGATNEQFF

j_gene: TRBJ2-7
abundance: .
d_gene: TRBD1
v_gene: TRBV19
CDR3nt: TGTGCCAGTAGTCAAAGGCCGGGACAGGCGACCTACGAGCAGTACTTC
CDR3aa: CASSQRPGQATYEQYF

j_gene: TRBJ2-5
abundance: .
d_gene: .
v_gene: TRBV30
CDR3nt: TGTGCCTGGAGTGGTGGACTCCAAGAGACCCAGTACTTC
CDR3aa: CAWSGGLQETQYF

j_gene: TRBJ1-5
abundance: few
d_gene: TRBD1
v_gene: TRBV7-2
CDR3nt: TGTGCCAGCAGCTGGACAGGGGGCAATCAGCCCCAGCATTTT
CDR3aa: CASSWTGGNQPQHF

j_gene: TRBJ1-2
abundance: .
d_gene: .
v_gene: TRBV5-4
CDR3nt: TGTGCCAGCAGCTTATGGGGGGGTGGCGGCTACACCTTC
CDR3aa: CASSLWGGGGYTF

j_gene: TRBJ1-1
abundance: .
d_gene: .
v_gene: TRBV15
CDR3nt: TGTGCCACCAGCAGACAGGAGAACACTGAAGCTTTCTTT
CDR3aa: CATSRQENTEAFF

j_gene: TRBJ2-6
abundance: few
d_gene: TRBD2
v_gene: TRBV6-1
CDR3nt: TGTGCCAGCAGTGGGGACTATGGGGCCAACGTCCTGACTTTC
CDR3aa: CASSGDYGANVLTF

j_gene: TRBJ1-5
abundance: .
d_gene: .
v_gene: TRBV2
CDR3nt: TGTGCCAGCAGTGATTTTCGGGGCAATCAGCCCCAGCATTTT
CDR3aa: CASSDFRGNQPQHF

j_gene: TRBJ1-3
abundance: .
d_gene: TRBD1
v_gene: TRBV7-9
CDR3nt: TGTGCCAGCAGCTCGACAGGGAGCTCTGGAAACACCATATATTTT
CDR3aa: CASSSTGSSGNTIYF

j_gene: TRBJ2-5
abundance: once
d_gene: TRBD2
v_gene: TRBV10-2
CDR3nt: TGCGCCAGCCGGACTAGCGGGGGGGGGTTGCAAGAGACCCAGTACTTC
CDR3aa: CASRTSGGGLQETQYF